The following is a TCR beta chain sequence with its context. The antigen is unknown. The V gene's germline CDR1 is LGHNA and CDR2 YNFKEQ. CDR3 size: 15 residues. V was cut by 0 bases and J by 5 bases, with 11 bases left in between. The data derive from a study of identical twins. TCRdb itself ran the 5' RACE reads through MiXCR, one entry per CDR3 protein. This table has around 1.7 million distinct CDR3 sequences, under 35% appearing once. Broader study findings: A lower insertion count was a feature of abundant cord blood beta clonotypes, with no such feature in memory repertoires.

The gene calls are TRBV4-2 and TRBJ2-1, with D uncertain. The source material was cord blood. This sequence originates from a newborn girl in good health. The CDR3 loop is CASSQDLGRDNEQFF. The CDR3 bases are TGTGCCAGCAGCCAAGATCTAGGACGGGACAATGAGCAGTTCTTC.